This entry describes one T cell receptor beta chain. Antigen: not known. The CDR3 length is 16 residues. The germline V and J ends were trimmed by 1 base and 2 bases, with 12 bases remaining between them. CDR1 is DFQATT, CDR2 SNEGSKA, per germline (reference sequence). A template switching step contributed a universal primer site, while unique molecular identifiers were present in the cDNA. TCRdb passed the 5' RACE reads through MiXCR, listing each CDR3 protein once. The sample holds around 1.7 million distinct CDR3 sequences, about 32% seen once. The data were taken from a study of identical twins. Study conclusions and caveats: Cross-sectional statistics underpinned the conclusions; the same donors were not followed. Fewer insertions marked abundant cord blood beta clonotypes; young adult naive trended weakly, memory not at all.

V and J are TRBV20-1 and TRBJ2-6, with a tentative D call TRBD1 (6 bases). This receptor was obtained from a newborn girl in good health. The sample taken for sequencing was cord blood. As DNA, the CDR3 is TGCAGTGCTAGAGGCCAACAGGGAGCTGGGGCCAACGTCCTGACTTTC. Protein sequence: CSARGQQGAGANVLTF.